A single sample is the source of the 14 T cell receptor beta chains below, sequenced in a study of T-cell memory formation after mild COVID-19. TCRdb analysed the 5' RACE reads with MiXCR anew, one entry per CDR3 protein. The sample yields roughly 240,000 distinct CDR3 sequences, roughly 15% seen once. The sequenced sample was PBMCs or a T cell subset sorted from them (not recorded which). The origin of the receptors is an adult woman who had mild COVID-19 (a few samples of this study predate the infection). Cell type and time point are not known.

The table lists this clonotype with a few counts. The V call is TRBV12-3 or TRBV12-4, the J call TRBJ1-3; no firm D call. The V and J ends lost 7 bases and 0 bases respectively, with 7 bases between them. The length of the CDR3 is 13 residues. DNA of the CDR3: TGTGCCAGCACCTTGTTCTCTGGAAACACCATATATTTT. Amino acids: CASTLFSGNTIYF.

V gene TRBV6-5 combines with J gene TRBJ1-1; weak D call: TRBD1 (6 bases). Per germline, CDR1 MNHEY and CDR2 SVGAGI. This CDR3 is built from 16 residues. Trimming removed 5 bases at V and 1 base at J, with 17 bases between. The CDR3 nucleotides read TGTGCCAGCAGTCCGACGCCGGGGACAAGGAACACTGAAGCTTTCTTT. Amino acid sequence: CASSPTPGTRNTEAFF.

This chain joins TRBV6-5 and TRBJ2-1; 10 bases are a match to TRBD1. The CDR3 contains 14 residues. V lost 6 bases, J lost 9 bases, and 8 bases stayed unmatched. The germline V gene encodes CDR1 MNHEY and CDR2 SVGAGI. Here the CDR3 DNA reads TGTGCCAGCAGGGGACAGGGGAGAGCTTTTGAGCAGTTCTTC. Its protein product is CASRGQGRAFEQFF.

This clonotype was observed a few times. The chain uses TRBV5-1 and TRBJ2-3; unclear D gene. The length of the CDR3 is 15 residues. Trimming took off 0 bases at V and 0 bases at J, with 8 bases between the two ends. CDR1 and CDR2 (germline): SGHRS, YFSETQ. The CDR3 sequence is CASSLVPLSTDTQYF. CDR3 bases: TGCGCCAGCAGCTTGGTTCCACTCAGCACAGATACGCAGTATTTT.

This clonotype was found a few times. CDR3 amino acids: CASSLVGTSGEQFF. DNA for the CDR3: TGTGCCAGCAGCTTAGTTGGGACTAGCGGGGAGCAGTTCTTC. The V call is TRBV7-9, the J call TRBJ2-1; 12 bases agree with TRBD2. The ends lost 1 base at V and 10 bases at J; junction bases unmatched: 2. Germline loops: CDR1 SEHNR, CDR2 FQNEAQ (reference sequence). CDR3 length: 14 amino acids.

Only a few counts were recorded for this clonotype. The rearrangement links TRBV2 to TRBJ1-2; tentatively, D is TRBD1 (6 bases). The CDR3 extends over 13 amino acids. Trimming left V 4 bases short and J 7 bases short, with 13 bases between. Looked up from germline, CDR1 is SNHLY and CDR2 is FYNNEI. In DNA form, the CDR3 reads TGTGCCAGCAGTGTCGAGGACAGCTCTGGCTACACCTTC. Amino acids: CASSVEDSSGYTF.

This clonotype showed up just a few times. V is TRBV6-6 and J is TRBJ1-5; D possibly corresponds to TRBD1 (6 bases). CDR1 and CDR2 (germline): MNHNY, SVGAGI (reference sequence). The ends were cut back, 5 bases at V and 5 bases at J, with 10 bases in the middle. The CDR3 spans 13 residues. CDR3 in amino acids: CASSRQVDQPQHF. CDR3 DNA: TGTGCCAGCAGTCGACAGGTAGATCAGCCCCAGCATTTT.

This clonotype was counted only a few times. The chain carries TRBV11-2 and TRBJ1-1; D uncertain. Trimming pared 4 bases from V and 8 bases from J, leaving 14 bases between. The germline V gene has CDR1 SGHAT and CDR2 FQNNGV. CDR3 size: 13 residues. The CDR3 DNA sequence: TGTGCCAGCAGCTCAACTTCACGGCTGGAAGCTTTCTTT. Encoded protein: CASSSTSRLEAFF.

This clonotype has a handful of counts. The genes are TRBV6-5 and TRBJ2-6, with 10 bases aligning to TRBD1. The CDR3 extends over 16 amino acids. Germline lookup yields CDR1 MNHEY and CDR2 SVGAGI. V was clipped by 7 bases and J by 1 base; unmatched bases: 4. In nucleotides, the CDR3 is TGTGCCAGCAACGACAGGGGGCATTCTGGGGCCAACGTCCTGACTTTC. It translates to CASNDRGHSGANVLTF.

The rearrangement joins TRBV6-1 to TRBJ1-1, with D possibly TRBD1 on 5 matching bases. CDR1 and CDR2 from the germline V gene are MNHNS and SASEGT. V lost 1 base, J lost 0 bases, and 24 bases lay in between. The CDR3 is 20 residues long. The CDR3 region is CASSEGVRVRGTPLNTEAFF. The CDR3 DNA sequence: TGTGCCAGCAGTGAAGGCGTTCGAGTGAGGGGCACCCCTTTGAACACTGAAGCTTTCTTT.

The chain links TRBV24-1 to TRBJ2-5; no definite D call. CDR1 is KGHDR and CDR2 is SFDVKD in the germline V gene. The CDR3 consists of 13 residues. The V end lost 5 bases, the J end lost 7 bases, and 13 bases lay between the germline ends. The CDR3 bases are TGTGCCACCAGTGGAGTAGGCCCAGGGACCCAGTACTTC. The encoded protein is CATSGVGPGTQYF.

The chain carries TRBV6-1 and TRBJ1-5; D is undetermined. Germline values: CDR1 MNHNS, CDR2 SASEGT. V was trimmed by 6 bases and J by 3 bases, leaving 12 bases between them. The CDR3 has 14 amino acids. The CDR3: CASSPGGNNQPQHF. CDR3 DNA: TGTGCCAGCAGCCCTGGTGGGAACAATCAGCCCCAGCATTTT.

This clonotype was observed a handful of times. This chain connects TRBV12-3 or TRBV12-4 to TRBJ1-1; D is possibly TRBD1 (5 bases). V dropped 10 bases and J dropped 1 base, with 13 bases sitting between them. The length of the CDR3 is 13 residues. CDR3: CATSGGANTEAFF. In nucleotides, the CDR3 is TGTGCCACTTCTGGAGGGGCGAACACTGAAGCTTTCTTT.

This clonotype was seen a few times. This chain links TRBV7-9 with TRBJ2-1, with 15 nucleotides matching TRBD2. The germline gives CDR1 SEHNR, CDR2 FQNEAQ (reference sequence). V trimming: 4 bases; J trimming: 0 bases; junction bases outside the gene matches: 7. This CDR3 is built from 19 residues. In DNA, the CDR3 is TGTGCCAGCAGCTCGGGACTAGCGGGAGGCCCCCTCTCCTACAATGAGCAGTTCTTC. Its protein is CASSSGLAGGPLSYNEQFF.